This T cell receptor beta chain derives from a study of shared clonotypes between healthy human individuals. J gave up 12 bases and V 6 bases, and 12 bases lay outside the gene matches. The germline gives CDR1 MNHNS, CDR2 SASEGT. This CDR3 region has 14 residues. For every subset, genomic DNA was evenly distributed across several immunoSEQ plates. The protocol was immunoSEQ multiplex PCR, while the TCRdb copy is restricted to in-frame clones and leaves out a portion. This table has more than 2,000,000 clones, 85% to 95% appearing once. The source is a man younger than 35 in good health. The gene calls are TRBV6-1 and TRBJ2-1, with TRBD1 identical over 9 bases. The sample comprised naive CD4+ T cells sorted from blood. Subset given: CD45RA+ positively selected. This CDR3 reads CASRAGTGIVRQFF. CDR3 nucleotides: TGTGCCAGCAGGGCCGGGACAGGGATCGTGCGGCAGTTCTTC.